Below are 24 T cell receptor beta chains sequenced from a single sample in a study of blood T cell repertoires in COVID-19 (dated by TCRdb to about 2020). The method was the immunoSEQ multiplex PCR assay. TCRdb provides this immuneACCESS table in a form limited to in-frame rearrangements. Some clones are lacking; in checked studies, under half of them reflect an unresolved V gene, and why the rest are absent is not known. The sample contains under 250,000 clones, around 86% of them found a single time. The ten biggest clones cover 1.5% to 2% of the sample. Sequencing was performed on peripheral blood. The receptors were sampled from a woman aged 55 to 70 who had recovered from COVID-19.

The chain is built from TRBV6-2 or TRBV6-3 and TRBJ1-2, with TRBD1 matching 9 bases. CDR1 is MNHEY, CDR2 SVGEGT, per germline. The trim removed 6 bases at V and 4 bases at J, leaving 6 bases unmatched. The CDR3 is made up of 14 amino acids. The CDR3 DNA reads TGTGCCAGCAGCTCGGACAGGGGAGGCTATGGCTACACCTTC. Its protein product is CASSSDRGGYGYTF.

This clone was counted between two and nine times. The V and J genes are TRBV19 and TRBJ2-7; 12 nucleotides agree with TRBD2. CDR3 size: 14 residues. The germline gives CDR1 LNHDA, CDR2 SQIVND (reference sequence). The V gene end was trimmed by 10 bases and the J gene end by 0 bases; junction bases not matched to a gene: 4. CDR3 DNA sequence: TGTGCCACTAGGACTAGCGGGGACTCCTACGAGCAGTACTTC. Translation: CATRTSGDSYEQYF.

The rearrangement joins TRBV5-4 to TRBJ2-7; 8 nucleotides agree with TRBD2. The CDR3 has 14 amino acids. Germline V lookup: CDR1 SGHNT, CDR2 YYREEE (reference sequence). Germline trimming cut 0 bases from V and 5 bases from J; bases unmatched to any gene: 4. The CDR3 coding sequence is TGTGCCAGCAGCTTGGCGGGGGGGCGACACGAGCAGTACTTC. Its translation: CASSLAGGRHEQYF.

In this sample, this clone turned up once. The rearrangement links TRBV23-1 to TRBJ2-2; D perhaps matches TRBD2 (5 bases). TRBV23-1 has ORF status, its function being uncertain. This CDR3 contains 16 residues. Trimming shortened V by 3 bases and J by 5 bases, and 16 bases separated the two germline ends. The CDR3 DNA reads TGCGCCAGCAGTCATCAACCCCCCCGAGGGACCGGGGAGCTGTTTTTT. Protein product: CASSHQPPRGTGELFF.

This chain joins TRBV7-8 and TRBJ2-5; 8 bases fit TRBD1. CDR3 length equals 15 residues. The germline V gene has CDR1 SGHVS and CDR2 FQNEAQ. The J segment lost 5 bases and the V segment lost 5 bases, leaving 10 bases of the junction unmatched. CDR3 loop: CASSREGQVRETQYF. The CDR3 DNA is TGTGCCAGCAGCCGAGAGGGACAGGTTCGGGAGACCCAGTACTTC.

The chain links TRBV6-5 to TRBJ1-2; TRBD1 might be the D (5 bases). The germline V gene encodes CDR1 MNHEY and CDR2 SVGAGI. V shed 2 bases and J shed 1 base, with 8 bases lying between them. The CDR3 is 14 amino acids. The CDR3 DNA sequence: TGTGCCAGCAGTTACGACAGATATAACTATGGCTACACCTTC. The encoded protein is CASSYDRYNYGYTF.

In regard to this clone: Other DNA sequences from this sample encode an identical CDR3 as well. J is TRBJ1-6 and V is TRBV2, with D hard to call. Germline V lookup: CDR1 SNHLY, CDR2 FYNNEI. V lost 0 bases and J 7 bases, leaving 7 bases between the germline ends. The CDR3 covers 14 residues. In DNA form, the CDR3 reads TGTGCCAGCAGTGAAGCACGGGTAAATTCACCCCTCCACTTT. Its translation: CASSEARVNSPLHF.

The V call is TRBV3-1 (or the pseudogene TRBV3-2), the J call TRBJ1-6; 7 nucleotides agree with TRBD1. Germline V gene sequence: CDR1 LGHDT, CDR2 YNNKEL (reference sequence). CDR3 length: 18 residues. V lost 3 bases to trimming and J lost 9 bases; unmatched junction nucleotides: 17. The CDR3 DNA reads TGTGCCAGCAGCCACCGAAGAGGGGGCCCATCCTGTTGTTCACCCCTCCACTTT. Protein sequence: CASSHRRGGPSCCSPLHF.

The CDR3 DNA follows: TGTGCCAGCAGTCCTTCCGGCAGGGGCTATCAGCCCCAGCATTTT. This encodes CASSPSGRGYQPQHF. The V and J genes are TRBV27 and TRBJ1-5; D perhaps matches TRBD1 (6 bases). This CDR3 comprises 15 residues. V was cut by 5 bases and J by 5 bases, with 16 bases left in between. In germline, CDR1 is MNHEY, CDR2 SMNVEV (reference sequence).

The rearrangement uses TRBV29-1 and TRBJ2-3; 11 bases line up with TRBD2. V shed 6 bases, J shed 0 bases, and the junction held 2 bases outside the gene matches. The V gene's germline CDR1 is SQVTM and CDR2 ANQGSEA. This CDR3 spans 14 amino acids. CDR3 residues: CSVRTSGSTDTQYF. In DNA form, the CDR3 reads TGCAGCGTACGGACTAGCGGGAGCACAGATACGCAGTATTTT.

V usage is TRBV5-1 and J usage is TRBJ1-6, with TRBD1 as a possible D gene (5 bases). The CDR3 covers 16 residues. Per the germline V gene, CDR1 is SGHRS and CDR2 is YFSETQ. Trimming took off 3 bases at V and 10 bases at J, with 20 bases between the two ends. The CDR3 spells CASSSLSQGKDSPLHF. The CDR3 coding sequence is TGCGCCAGCAGCTCATTATCCCAGGGTAAGGACTCACCCCTCCACTTT.

The rearrangement uses TRBV19 and TRBJ2-3, with D possibly matching TRBD2 (6 bases). This CDR3 has 13 residues. V gave up 6 bases and J gave up 1 base, with 8 bases separating them. The germline CDR1 and CDR2 sequences are LNHDA and SQIVND (reference sequence). Here the CDR3 reads CASSTGGTDTQYF. For the CDR3, the DNA is TGTGCCAGTAGCACGGGGGGCACAGATACGCAGTATTTT.

The chain recombines TRBV4-3 with TRBJ2-7; tentatively, D is TRBD2 (5 bases). V shed 4 bases and J shed 4 bases, with 11 bases lying between them. This CDR3 spans 13 amino acids. The germline V gene encodes CDR1 LGHNA and CDR2 YSLEER. The DNA of the CDR3 is TGCGCCAGCAGCCGAACGAGGGATTACGAGCAGTACTTC. Translated: CASSRTRDYEQYF.

The gene calls are TRBV28 and TRBJ1-4; a weak D match, TRBD1 (6 bases). The CDR3 has 16 residues. Germline V gene data show CDR1 as MDHEN and CDR2 as SYDVKM. V gave up 5 bases and J gave up 3 bases, with 16 bases separating them. The CDR3 sequence: CASSPLRTESNEKLFF. CDR3 nucleotides: TGTGCCAGCAGTCCCCTCCGGACAGAATCTAATGAAAAACTGTTTTTT.

The chain joins TRBV14 to TRBJ2-3, with D perhaps TRBD2 (7 bases). The germline gives CDR1 SGHDN, CDR2 FVKESK. V lost 4 bases and J lost 1, with 15 bases in between. The CDR3 totals 16 residues. CDR3 protein: CASSPRGAPRTDTQYF. The DNA for the CDR3 is TGTGCCAGCAGCCCCCGGGGGGCACCTCGCACAGATACGCAGTATTTT.

The chain links TRBV27 to TRBJ1-6; TRBD1 is a possible D gene (6 bases). Germline CDR1 reads MNHEY; CDR2 reads SMNVEV (reference sequence). CDR3 length: 15 amino acids. V lost 3 bases, J lost 10 bases, and 16 bases lay in between. CDR3 in amino acids: CASSFSGRGGSPLHF. The DNA of the CDR3 is TGTGCCAGCAGTTTCTCGGGCAGGGGTGGGTCACCCCTCCACTTT.

This chain links TRBV19 with TRBJ2-2; D possibly corresponds to TRBD1 (5 bases). Trimming shortened V by 1 base and J by 10 bases, and 13 bases separated the two germline ends. The CDR3 covers 14 residues. Germline V gene data show CDR1 as LNHDA and CDR2 as SQIVND (reference sequence). In DNA, the CDR3 is TGTGCCAGTAGTATAGGCAACAGGCATAAGGAGCTGTTTTTT. It yields the protein CASSIGNRHKELFF.

The chain has TRBV7-8 and TRBJ1-5; tentative D call: TRBD1 (5 bases). The CDR3 is 16 residues long. V was clipped by 5 bases and J by 2 bases, with 16 bases between them. Germline CDR1 reads SGHVS; CDR2 reads FQNEAQ. CDR3 amino acids: CASSETDPGGNQPQHF. The CDR3 DNA reads TGTGCCAGCAGCGAGACAGATCCCGGAGGCAATCAGCCCCAGCATTTT.

This sequence joins TRBV5-4 and TRBJ2-7; TRBD2 might be the D (5 bases). This CDR3 region has 16 residues. V was shortened by 5 bases and J by 2 bases, with 20 bases between the two germline ends. The germline V gene has CDR1 SGHNT and CDR2 YYREEE (reference sequence). CDR3 in DNA: TGTGCCAGCAGTAACTCACGGGGTTTCTCAACCTACGAGCAGTACTTC. It is translated as CASSNSRGFSTYEQYF.

The chain uses TRBV9 and TRBJ1-2; tentatively, D is TRBD1 (6 bases). Trimming removed 2 bases at V and 5 bases at J, with 16 bases between. Germline CDR1 is SGDLS and CDR2 is YYNGEE. CDR3 size: 15 residues. CDR3 sequence (DNA): TGTGCCAGCAGCGTCTACAGGGAGCGTGGATATGGCTACACCTTC. As protein: CASSVYRERGYGYTF.

The chain carries TRBV5-1 and TRBJ1-1; D possibly corresponds to TRBD1 (5 bases). Germline assignment: CDR1 SGHRS and CDR2 YFSETQ. The V and J ends lost 7 bases and 4 bases respectively, with 14 bases between them. The CDR3 is made up of 13 amino acids. The CDR3 sequence: CASVGTGSTEAFF. CDR3 DNA: TGCGCCAGCGTAGGAACAGGATCCACTGAAGCTTTCTTT. The whole variable domain, remainder taken from reference TRBV5-1 and TRBJ1-1, is KAGVTQTPRYLIKTRGQQVTLSCSPISGHRSVSWYQQTPGQGLQFLFEYFSETQRNKGNFPGRFSGRQFSNSRSEMNVSTLELGDSALYLCASVGTGSTEAFFGQGTRLTVV.

The CDR3 reads CASSLSRQGAYGYTF. The CDR3, as DNA: TGCGCCAGCAGCCTATCGAGACAGGGGGCGTATGGCTACACCTTC. This sequence joins TRBV4-3 and TRBJ1-2; 10 bases fit TRBD1. The junction had 7 bases not matched to a gene; V was cut back by 4 bases and J by 5 bases. Germline lookup yields CDR1 LGHNA and CDR2 YSLEER. This CDR3 spans 15 amino acids.

The chain has TRBV7-8 and TRBJ1-1; tentative D call: TRBD1 (5 bases). V lost 0 bases to trimming and J lost 3 bases, with 17 bases between them. Per the germline V gene, CDR1 is SGHVS and CDR2 is FQNEAQ. The CDR3 consists of 17 residues. The CDR3 here is CASSLAPGLRRDTEAFF. In DNA, the CDR3 is TGTGCCAGCAGCTTAGCCCCGGGGCTCCGGAGGGACACTGAAGCTTTCTTT.

The chain uses TRBV11-3 and TRBJ2-1, with 12 nucleotides matching TRBD2. The CDR3 has 16 residues. Germline V gene data show CDR1 as SGHNT and CDR2 as YENEEA. V shed 3 bases, J shed 4 bases, and the junction held 4 bases outside the gene matches. DNA for the CDR3: TGTGCCAGCAGCTTTTCTAGCGGGGGGGCTTACAATGAGCAGTTCTTC. Translating gives CASSFSSGGAYNEQFF.